This T cell receptor (beta chain) was obtained from a study of CD8+ T cells in alopecia areata. General study results and limits: In lesional scalp, particularly from alopecia totalis/universalis, clonality was higher than in normal scalp.

This clone has more than one count but fewer than ten. Its antigen remains unidentified. Germline CDR1 SNHLY, CDR2 FYNNEI. Trimming left V 8 bases short and J 4 bases short, with 14 bases between. The CDR3 totals 13 residues. Extraction of RNA preceded its reverse transcription into cDNA, which served as the sequencing template. The assay was immunoSEQ multiplex PCR, and TCRdb's table has in-frame clones only and misses some. The data contain 130,000 to 150,000 clones, roughly half of them singletons. As part of sample collection, lesional scalp punch biopsies and peripheral blood were taken from alopecia areata patients. The researchers isolated CD4+ and CD8+ T cells from PBMCs by sorting.

The sequencing here drew on CD4+ T cells sorted from blood, taken at week 0. The sequence was obtained from a human donor with alopecia areata. The chain joins TRBV2 to TRBJ1-1; weak D call: TRBD1 (6 bases). CDR3 DNA: TGTGCCAGCGGCGGAGACAGGCGCACTGAAGCTTTCTTT. This sequence encodes CASGGDRRTEAFF. Full variable domain (missing parts from reference TRBV2 and TRBJ1-1): EPEVTQTPSHQVTQMGQEVILRCVPISNHLYFYWYRQILGQKVEFLVSFYNNEISEKSEIFDDQFSVERPDGSNFTLKIRSTKLEDSAMYFCASGGDRRTEAFFGQGTRLTVV.